Listed below are T cell receptor beta chains from one sample, sequenced in a study of T cell responses to AZD1222 COVID-19 vaccine. Assay: immunoSEQ multiplex PCR; the TCRdb copy retains only in-frame clones and omits some. The profile shows 95,000 to 150,000 clones, approximately 89% of them singletons. The sample in question was peripheral blood, obtained on day 0 of AZD1222 vaccination. The receptors shown here come from an adult in good health. CDR3s include the opening cysteine and the closing phenylalanine or tryptophan. D genes are given only for firm matches. Expanded clones get a size class; other rows say once, few or many, or leave the size out.

V	size	J	D	DNA	CDR3
TRBV7-3	once	TRBJ2-1	-	TGTGCCAGCAAGCCGGGTCTCGGGGCGAACAATGAGCAGTTCTTC	CASKPGLGANNEQFF
TRBV10-1	-	TRBJ2-7	TRBD1	TGCGCCAGCACCACGACAGGGTGCAGCGAGCAGTACTTC	CASTTTGCSEQYF
TRBV5-5	-	TRBJ1-3	-	TGTGCCAGCAGCTTGGGGAGGGGAATATCTGGAAACACCATATATTTT	CASSLGRGISGNTIYF
TRBV12-3/TRBV12-4	once	TRBJ2-3	-	TGTGCCAGCACCACGGGGGTAGATACGCAGTATTTT	CASTTGVDTQYF
TRBV5-6	-	TRBJ1-6	TRBD1	TGTGCCAGCAGAGGACAGGGGAGTTCACCCCTCCACTTT	CASRGQGSSPLHF
TRBV27	-	TRBJ1-3	-	TGTGCCAGCAGTTTAACTGGGGCTGGTGGAAACACCATATATTTT	CASSLTGAGGNTIYF
TRBV3-1/TRBV3-2	-	TRBJ2-5	TRBD1	TGTGCCAGCAGCCAAACAGGGGGAGAGACCCAGTACTTC	CASSQTGGETQYF
TRBV24-1	few	TRBJ1-1	TRBD1	TGTGCCACCAGTGACACAGGACAGGGAGGGACTGAAGCTTTCTTT	CATSDTGQGGTEAFF
TRBV7-3	-	TRBJ2-3	-	TGTGCCAGCAGCCGTCAAGCGTTCCCCCGAGATACGCAGTATTTT	CASSRQAFPRDTQYF
TRBV20-1	-	TRBJ1-4	-	TGCAGTGCTAGAGTATCCGAAAAACTGTTTTTT	CSARVSEKLFF
TRBV7-2	-	TRBJ2-5	TRBD2	TGTGCCAGCAGCTACAGACTAGCGGGGGGACAAGAGACCCAGTACTTC	CASSYRLAGGQETQYF